The 14 T cell receptor beta chains listed next were all sequenced from one sample in a study of blood T cell repertoires in COVID-19. Generated by immunoSEQ multiplex PCR, the TCRdb table keeps only in-frame clones and is missing some. This table has 150,000 to 200,000 clones, over 80% appearing once. Material: PBMCs or T cells enriched from blood (not recorded which). Source of these receptors: a young woman who had been exposed to COVID-19.

The rearrangement joins TRBV7-2 to TRBJ1-2; 7 bases line up with TRBD1. V was clipped by 3 bases and J by 0 bases; unmatched bases: 7. Germline V CDR1 and CDR2: SGHTA, FQGNSA. The CDR3 is 16 residues long. The CDR3 loop is CASSFQQGMTNYGYTF. The CDR3 DNA reads TGTGCCAGCAGCTTTCAACAGGGGATGACTAACTATGGCTACACCTTC.

V usage is TRBV6-5 and J usage is TRBJ2-7, with 8 positions matching TRBD1. This CDR3 is built from 14 residues. Germline CDR1 MNHEY, CDR2 SVGAGI. V shed 8 bases and J 2 bases; nucleotides not matched to a gene: 8. Here the CDR3 reads CASLRTGIAYEQYF. The CDR3 DNA follows: TGTGCCAGCCTTAGGACAGGGATCGCCTACGAGCAGTACTTC.

V is TRBV21-1 and J is TRBJ1-1. TRBV21-1 is a documented pseudogene. The length of the CDR3 is 17 residues. The CDR3 here is CASKSREGKGMNTEAFF. The CDR3 DNA is TGTGCCAGCAAATCCCGGGAGGGGAAAGGAATGAACACTGAAGCTTTCTTT.

This chain uses TRBV19 with TRBJ1-6; D is undetermined. Looked up from germline, CDR1 is LNHDA and CDR2 is SQIVND (reference sequence). The CDR3 totals 17 residues. V was trimmed by 4 bases and J by 1 base, leaving 14 bases between them. In DNA, the CDR3 is TGTGCCAGTAGTAATGCCGGGGTAAGGTCCTATAATTCACCCCTCCACTTT. Protein: CASSNAGVRSYNSPLHF.

The chain carries TRBV30 and TRBJ1-2, with TRBD1 matching over 9 bases. V lost 7 bases, J lost 8 bases, and 14 bases stayed unmatched. Germline assignment: CDR1 GTSNPN and CDR2 SVGIG (reference sequence). The CDR3 consists of 14 residues. CDR3 sequence reads: CASHRDRDPEGYTF. The CDR3 DNA reads TGTGCCTCCCACCGGGACAGGGACCCAGAAGGCTACACCTTC.

CDR3 DNA sequence: TGCGCCAGCAGCCAAAACGTCAACGGGGAGTCCCCTAGGGCAGTCAACTACGAGCAGTACTTC. It yields the protein CASSQNVNGESPRAVNYEQYF. The rearrangement uses TRBV4-3 and TRBJ2-7; D may be TRBD2 (5 bases). Per the germline V gene, CDR1 is LGHNA and CDR2 is YSLEER. The CDR3 consists of 21 residues. V dropped 2 bases and J dropped 3 bases, with 32 bases sitting between them.

The chain combines TRBV12-3 or TRBV12-4 with TRBJ2-1; possibly TRBD2 for D (5 bases). V shed 1 base and J shed 7 bases, with 5 bases lying between them. The CDR3 contains 12 residues. The CDR3 region is CASSLGGNEQFF. CDR3 bases: TGTGCCAGCAGTTTAGGAGGGAATGAGCAGTTCTTC.

This clone has just a few counts. V and J are TRBV19 and TRBJ1-2; possibly TRBD1 for D (6 bases). There are 14 residues in the CDR3. Looked up from germline, CDR1 is LNHDA and CDR2 is SQIVND (reference sequence). Trimming left V 7 bases short and J 1 base short, with 13 bases between. The CDR3 is CASNAQGINYGYTF. The DNA for the CDR3 is TGTGCCAGTAATGCACAGGGTATTAACTATGGCTACACCTTC. Full variable domain (remainder filled in from reference TRBV19 and TRBJ1-2): DGGITQSPKYLFRKEGQNVTLSCEQNLNHDAMYWYRQDPGQGLRLIYYSQIVNDFQKGDIAEGYSVSREKKESFPLTVTSAQKNPTAFYLCASNAQGINYGYTFGSGTRLTVV.

The J gene is TRBJ1-2, the V gene TRBV20-1, with D perhaps TRBD1 (5 bases). The CDR3 has 11 residues. V was cut by 3 bases and J by 7 bases, with 9 bases left in between. From germline, CDR1 is DFQATT and CDR2 SNEGSKA (reference sequence). The CDR3: CSASGGVGYTF. CDR3 nucleotides: TGCAGTGCTAGCGGGGGGGTTGGCTACACCTTC.

This clone has just one count. This sequence joins TRBV3-1 (or the pseudogene TRBV3-2) and TRBJ2-5; TRBD2 agrees at 9 bases. Germline V gene sequence: CDR1 LGHDT, CDR2 YNNKEL (reference sequence). V lost 4 bases and J lost 2; bases outside the gene matches: 8. The CDR3 loop spans 16 amino acids. CDR3 nucleotides: TGTGCCAGCAGCCGGGCGGGGGGGCCGCCACAAGAGACCCAGTACTTC. This codes for CASSRAGGPPQETQYF.

This chain connects TRBV6-2 or TRBV6-3 to TRBJ1-5; 10 bases agree with TRBD1. CDR1 is MNHEY and CDR2 is SVGEGT in the germline V gene. The CDR3 has 17 amino acids. V was pared by 3 bases and J by 6 bases, with 11 bases of the junction left unmatched. This CDR3 reads CASSYPRTGGSSQPQHF. The CDR3 DNA is TGTGCCAGCAGTTATCCACGGACAGGGGGATCTAGTCAGCCCCAGCATTTT.

The rearrangement joins TRBV11-2 to TRBJ2-3; 7 bases map to TRBD2. The CDR3 length is 12 residues. V dropped 5 bases and J dropped 14; count of bases not matched to a gene: 10. Germline CDR1 is SGHAT and CDR2 is FQNNGV. The CDR3 here is CASSETSPTTYF. Written as DNA, the CDR3 is TGTGCCAGCAGCGAGACTAGCCCAACAACGTATTTT.

This chain connects TRBV7-9 to TRBJ1-6; 7 positions agree with TRBD1. CDR1 is SEHNR, CDR2 FQNEAQ, per germline (reference sequence). This CDR3 has 14 amino acids. J was trimmed by 7 bases and V by 5 bases; bases with no gene match: 5. The CDR3 coding sequence is TGTGCCAGCAGCGGGGGGACAGAGAATTCACCCCTCCACTTT. Translating it yields CASSGGTENSPLHF. Looking up the rest from reference TRBV7-9 and TRBJ1-6 gives the full variable domain: DTGVSQNPRHKITKRGQNVTFRCDPISEHNRLYWYRQTLGQGPEFLTYFQNEAQLEKSRLLSDRFSAERPKGSFSTLEIQRTEQGDSAMYLCASSGGTENSPLHFGNGTRLTVT.

The chain combines TRBV25-1 with TRBJ1-5; no clear D. V lost 0 bases and J lost 10, with 16 bases in between. The CDR3 loop spans 15 amino acids. Germline CDR1 reads MGHDK; CDR2 reads SYGVNS. As DNA, the CDR3 is TGTGCCAGCAGTGAATACGAGGCAGCCCGAGCACCCCAGCATTTT. Its translation: CASSEYEAARAPQHF.